The clone carrying this TCR beta chain showed up just once. The antigen remains unidentified. Treatment described: roughly 20 received Ad26.COV2.S at low or high dose, single or two shots; 5 received placebo; per-sample allocation not given. Following the first vaccine or placebo injection, samples were taken on day 63. The protocol was immunoSEQ multiplex PCR, while the TCRdb copy is restricted to in-frame clones and leaves out a portion. Here the sample spans a few hundred thousand clones, roughly 90% being singletons. The CDR3 has 15 amino acids. Looked up from germline, CDR1 is LNHDA and CDR2 is SQIVND (reference sequence). V gave up 3 bases and J gave up 2 bases; unmatched junction bases: 3. This record belongs to a study of Ad26.COV2.S vaccination and SARS-CoV-2 variants. Points from the study as a whole: Similar non-spike TCR breadth was seen in vaccine and placebo recipients.

This clonotype was obtained from a person aged 18 to 65 who received the Ad26.COV2.S COVID-19 vaccine or a placebo. The chain links TRBV19 to TRBJ1-2; 10 bases line up with TRBD1. The material sequenced was peripheral blood, taken in a trial of Ad26.COV2.S vaccine versus placebo. The CDR3 loop reads CASSISTGGNYGYTF. The CDR3 region has the DNA TGTGCCAGTAGTATTTCGACAGGGGGCAACTATGGCTACACCTTC.